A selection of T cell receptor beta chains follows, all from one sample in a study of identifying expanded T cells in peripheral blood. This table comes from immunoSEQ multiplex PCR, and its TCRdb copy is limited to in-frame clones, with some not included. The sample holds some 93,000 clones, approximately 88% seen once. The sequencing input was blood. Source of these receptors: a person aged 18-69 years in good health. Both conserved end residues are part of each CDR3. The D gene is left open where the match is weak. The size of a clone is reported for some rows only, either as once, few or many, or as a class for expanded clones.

CDR3aa: CASERSGANVLTF
CDR3nt: TGTGCCAGCGAGCGCTCTGGGGCCAACGTCCTGACTTTC
d_gene: NA
v_gene: TRBV6-9
j_gene: TRBJ2-6
abundance: few

CDR3aa: CASSEGLAGRLSTDTQYF
CDR3nt: TGTGCCAGCAGTGAAGGGCTAGCGGGACGACTTAGCACAGATACGCAGTATTTT
d_gene: TRBD2
v_gene: TRBV2
j_gene: TRBJ2-3
abundance: NA

CDR3aa: CASRPEGFVYGYTF
CDR3nt: TGTGCCAGCAGGCCTGAGGGGTTTGTCTATGGCTACACCTTC
d_gene: NA
v_gene: TRBV25-1
j_gene: TRBJ1-2
abundance: NA

CDR3aa: CASSNGREDTQYF
CDR3nt: TGTGCCAGTAGTAACGGCAGGGAAGATACGCAGTATTTT
d_gene: NA
v_gene: TRBV19
j_gene: TRBJ2-3
abundance: once

CDR3aa: CASSLDRVEQFF
CDR3nt: TGTGCCAGCAGCTTAGATCGGGTCGAGCAGTTCTTC
d_gene: NA
v_gene: TRBV11-2
j_gene: TRBJ2-1
abundance: NA

CDR3aa: CASSVGVRVNEKLFF
CDR3nt: TGTGCCAGCAGCGTAGGGGTCAGGGTAAATGAAAAACTGTTTTTT
d_gene: NA
v_gene: TRBV9
j_gene: TRBJ1-4
abundance: NA

CDR3aa: CASSQARGSGVETQYF
CDR3nt: TGTGCCAGCAGCCAAGCTCGGGGTTCAGGAGTTGAGACCCAGTACTTC
d_gene: NA
v_gene: TRBV14
j_gene: TRBJ2-5
abundance: NA

CDR3aa: CASSFENWIMGYTF
CDR3nt: TGTGCCAGCAGCTTCGAGAATTGGATTATGGGCTACACCTTC
d_gene: NA
v_gene: TRBV7-9
j_gene: TRBJ1-2
abundance: NA

CDR3aa: CASSVEGDTGELFF
CDR3nt: TGTGCCAGCAGCGTAGAGGGAGACACCGGGGAGCTGTTTTTT
d_gene: NA
v_gene: TRBV9
j_gene: TRBJ2-2
abundance: NA

CDR3aa: CASSLTEQFF
CDR3nt: TGTGCCAGCAGCTTAACGGAGCAGTTCTTC
d_gene: NA
v_gene: TRBV7-8
j_gene: TRBJ2-1
abundance: NA

CDR3aa: CASKTGTGSPKLFF
CDR3nt: TGTGCCAGCAAGACCGGGACAGGGAGCCCAAAACTGTTTTTT
d_gene: TRBD1
v_gene: TRBV2
j_gene: TRBJ1-4
abundance: NA

CDR3aa: CASSITPDSSRAGELFF
CDR3nt: TGTGCCAGTAGTATTACACCGGACAGCAGCAGGGCCGGGGAGCTGTTTTTT
d_gene: NA
v_gene: TRBV19
j_gene: TRBJ2-2
abundance: NA

CDR3aa: CASSRPSGDYSNQPQHF
CDR3nt: TGTGCCAGTAGCAGACCCTCGGGAGATTATAGCAATCAGCCCCAGCATTTT
d_gene: NA
v_gene: TRBV19
j_gene: TRBJ1-5
abundance: NA

CDR3aa: CAIGRTGTFHTYYEQYF
CDR3nt: TGTGCCATCGGGAGGACAGGAACGTTCCACACTTACTACGAGCAGTACTTC
d_gene: NA
v_gene: TRBV10-3
j_gene: TRBJ2-7
abundance: once

CDR3aa: CASSYSSLGFEAFF
CDR3nt: TGTGCCAGCAGTTACTCGAGTCTGGGGTTTGAAGCTTTCTTT
d_gene: NA
v_gene: TRBV6-5
j_gene: TRBJ1-1
abundance: once

CDR3aa: CASSLSTGTTYEQYF
CDR3nt: TGTGCCAGCAGCTTGTCGACAGGGACTACCTACGAGCAGTACTTC
d_gene: NA
v_gene: TRBV5-4
j_gene: TRBJ2-7
abundance: NA

CDR3aa: CASSEGLTDTQYF
CDR3nt: TGCGCCAGCAGTGAGGGACTCACAGATACGCAGTATTTT
d_gene: NA
v_gene: TRBV5-1
j_gene: TRBJ2-3
abundance: NA

CDR3aa: CASTNRDNYGYTF
CDR3nt: TGTGCCAGCACTAACCGGGATAACTATGGCTACACCTTC
d_gene: NA
v_gene: TRBV7-2
j_gene: TRBJ1-2
abundance: NA

CDR3aa: CASSPSGMNTGELFF
CDR3nt: TGTGCCAGTAGTCCCAGCGGGATGAACACCGGGGAGCTGTTTTTT
d_gene: TRBD2
v_gene: TRBV19
j_gene: TRBJ2-2
abundance: NA

CDR3aa: CASTLSVGNTIYF
CDR3nt: TGTGCCAGCACGTTGTCAGTTGGAAACACCATATATTTT
d_gene: NA
v_gene: TRBV6-1
j_gene: TRBJ1-3
abundance: NA

CDR3aa: CSVSQGSGAFSGANVLTF
CDR3nt: TGCAGCGTTTCACAGGGGTCTGGGGCGTTCTCTGGGGCCAACGTCCTGACTTTC
d_gene: TRBD1
v_gene: TRBV29-1
j_gene: TRBJ2-6
abundance: NA

CDR3aa: CAWTSEDGYTF
CDR3nt: TGTGCCTGGACCTCAGAGGACGGCTACACCTTC
d_gene: NA
v_gene: TRBV30
j_gene: TRBJ1-2
abundance: NA

CDR3aa: CASSPPVSTDTQYF
CDR3nt: TGTGCCAGCTCACCACCTGTTAGCACAGATACGCAGTATTTT
d_gene: NA
v_gene: TRBV18
j_gene: TRBJ2-3
abundance: NA

CDR3aa: CAWSVRDRRTEAFF
CDR3nt: TGTGCCTGGAGTGTACGAGACAGAAGGACTGAAGCTTTCTTT
d_gene: NA
v_gene: TRBV30
j_gene: TRBJ1-1
abundance: NA

CDR3aa: CASSVGSDSYNEQFF
CDR3nt: TGTGCCAGCAGTGTTGGGTCAGACAGTTACAATGAGCAGTTCTTC
d_gene: NA
v_gene: TRBV2
j_gene: TRBJ2-1
abundance: NA

CDR3aa: CASSSLAGVGLTDTQYF
CDR3nt: TGTGCCAGTAGTAGTCTTGCGGGAGTGGGCCTCACAGATACGCAGTATTTT
d_gene: TRBD2
v_gene: TRBV19
j_gene: TRBJ2-3
abundance: once

CDR3aa: CASSPSGEHYGYTF
CDR3nt: TGTGCCAGCAGCCCCTCAGGAGAACACTATGGCTACACCTTC
d_gene: NA
v_gene: TRBV7-9
j_gene: TRBJ1-2
abundance: NA

CDR3aa: CSVGAGPSSSYEQYF
CDR3nt: TGCAGCGTTGGGGCAGGGCCGTCGAGCTCCTACGAGCAGTACTTC
d_gene: NA
v_gene: TRBV29-1
j_gene: TRBJ2-7
abundance: NA

CDR3aa: CASSTRGQGDSPLHF
CDR3nt: TGTGCCAGCAGTACCAGGGGGCAAGGGGATTCACCCCTCCACTTT
d_gene: TRBD1
v_gene: TRBV6-1
j_gene: TRBJ1-6
abundance: NA

CDR3aa: CASSYLTGKPEAFF
CDR3nt: TGTGCCAGCAGCTACCTAACAGGGAAGCCTGAAGCTTTCTTT
d_gene: NA
v_gene: TRBV13
j_gene: TRBJ1-1
abundance: NA

CDR3aa: CASNEGGSAFF
CDR3nt: TGCGCCAGCAATGAAGGGGGATCAGCTTTCTTT
d_gene: NA
v_gene: TRBV5-1
j_gene: TRBJ1-1
abundance: NA

CDR3aa: CASTQLVGSEKLFF
CDR3nt: TGTGCCAGCACCCAATTAGTTGGAAGTGAAAAACTGTTTTTT
d_gene: NA
v_gene: TRBV7-9
j_gene: TRBJ1-4
abundance: NA

CDR3aa: CASSLASGQGFYGYTF
CDR3nt: TGTGCCAGCAGCTTGGCTTCTGGACAGGGCTTCTATGGCTACACCTTC
d_gene: TRBD1
v_gene: TRBV5-6
j_gene: TRBJ1-2
abundance: NA

CDR3aa: CSEKGDSLDGYTF
CDR3nt: TGCAGCGAGAAAGGGGACAGTCTCGATGGCTACACCTTC
d_gene: TRBD1
v_gene: TRBV29-1
j_gene: TRBJ1-2
abundance: NA

CDR3aa: CASSLRRGYTEAFF
CDR3nt: TGCGCCAGCAGCTTACGGAGGGGATACACTGAAGCTTTCTTT
d_gene: NA
v_gene: TRBV5-1
j_gene: TRBJ1-1
abundance: NA

CDR3aa: CASSLGTSRGEYEQYF
CDR3nt: TGCGCCAGCAGCTTGGGGACCTCTCGAGGAGAGTACGAGCAGTACTTC
d_gene: NA
v_gene: TRBV5-1
j_gene: TRBJ2-7
abundance: NA

CDR3aa: CAITPQESYEQYF
CDR3nt: TGTGCCATCACCCCTCAGGAGTCCTACGAGCAGTACTTC
d_gene: NA
v_gene: TRBV10-3
j_gene: TRBJ2-7
abundance: NA

CDR3aa: CAISESIRDGYTF
CDR3nt: TGTGCCATCAGTGAGTCGATCCGGGATGGCTACACCTTC
d_gene: NA
v_gene: TRBV10-3
j_gene: TRBJ1-2
abundance: once

CDR3aa: CASSLGQVPPRF
CDR3nt: TGTGCCAGCAGCTTGGGACAGGTTCCTCCTCGTTTC
d_gene: NA
v_gene: TRBV5-4
j_gene: TRBJ1-2
abundance: NA

CDR3aa: CASSQESGVVYEQYF
CDR3nt: TGCGCCAGCAGCCAAGAATCGGGGGTCGTTTACGAGCAGTACTTC
d_gene: NA
v_gene: TRBV4-3
j_gene: TRBJ2-7
abundance: NA

CDR3aa: CASRTNLGGGYGYTF
CDR3nt: TGCGCCAGCAGGACGAATCTCGGGGGCGGCTATGGCTACACCTTC
d_gene: NA
v_gene: TRBV5-1
j_gene: TRBJ1-2
abundance: NA

CDR3aa: CASSPTGGVTDTQYF
CDR3nt: TGTGCCAGCAGCCCGACTGGCGGCGTCACAGATACGCAGTATTTT
d_gene: NA
v_gene: TRBV14
j_gene: TRBJ2-3
abundance: NA

CDR3aa: CASAELAGGFGTQYF
CDR3nt: TGTGCCAGCGCAGAACTAGCGGGGGGTTTCGGGACCCAGTACTTC
d_gene: TRBD2
v_gene: TRBV19
j_gene: TRBJ2-5
abundance: NA

CDR3aa: CSVEEAGKNTGELFF
CDR3nt: TGCAGCGTTGAAGAAGCGGGGAAGAACACCGGGGAGCTGTTTTTT
d_gene: TRBD2
v_gene: TRBV29-1
j_gene: TRBJ2-2
abundance: NA

CDR3aa: CASSLVDRGNTEAFF
CDR3nt: TGTGCCAGCTCACTTGTCGACAGGGGGAACACTGAAGCTTTCTTT
d_gene: TRBD1
v_gene: TRBV18
j_gene: TRBJ1-1
abundance: once

CDR3aa: CASSKASLAGFWTDTQYF
CDR3nt: TGTGCCAGCAGCAAAGCTTCTCTAGCGGGATTTTGGACAGATACGCAGTATTTT
d_gene: NA
v_gene: TRBV21-1
j_gene: TRBJ2-3
abundance: NA

CDR3aa: CAGGTGRSPLHF
CDR3nt: TGTGCCGGCGGGACAGGGCGTTCACCCCTCCACTTT
d_gene: TRBD1
v_gene: TRBV30
j_gene: TRBJ1-6
abundance: NA

CDR3aa: CASSFGRGRRTGELFF
CDR3nt: TGCGCCAGCAGCTTCGGCAGGGGGAGAAGGACCGGGGAGCTGTTTTTT
d_gene: TRBD1
v_gene: TRBV5-1
j_gene: TRBJ2-2
abundance: NA

CDR3aa: CASSTGTDSYNEQFF
CDR3nt: TGTGCCAGCAGCACCGGGACAGACTCCTACAATGAGCAGTTCTTC
d_gene: TRBD1
v_gene: TRBV5-4
j_gene: TRBJ2-1
abundance: NA

CDR3aa: CASSATGTNTEAFF
CDR3nt: TGTGCCAGTAGTGCGACAGGGACTAACACTGAAGCTTTCTTT
d_gene: TRBD1
v_gene: TRBV19
j_gene: TRBJ1-1
abundance: NA

CDR3aa: CASSYLGNGELFF
CDR3nt: TGTGCCAGCAGTTACTTAGGGAACGGGGAGCTGTTTTTT
d_gene: NA
v_gene: TRBV6-5
j_gene: TRBJ2-2
abundance: once

CDR3aa: CASSEGNSNQPQHF
CDR3nt: TGTGCCAGCAGCGAAGGGAATAGCAATCAGCCCCAGCATTTT
d_gene: NA
v_gene: TRBV6-1
j_gene: TRBJ1-5
abundance: NA

CDR3aa: CASSEYHQNEKLFF
CDR3nt: TGTGCCAGCAGTGAATATCACCAAAATGAAAAACTGTTTTTT
d_gene: NA
v_gene: TRBV25-1
j_gene: TRBJ1-4
abundance: NA

CDR3aa: CASSQGEGASYEQYF
CDR3nt: TGTGCCAGCAGCCAAGGGGAGGGGGCCTCCTACGAGCAGTACTTC
d_gene: NA
v_gene: TRBV4-2
j_gene: TRBJ2-7
abundance: NA

CDR3aa: CASSFGGGSPEAFF
CDR3nt: TGTGCCAGCAGCTTCGGGGGAGGGAGCCCTGAAGCTTTCTTT
d_gene: NA
v_gene: TRBV11-2
j_gene: TRBJ1-1
abundance: NA